This T cell receptor (beta chain) was sequenced during a study of Tregs in tolerant kidney transplant recipients (dated by TCRdb to between 2019 and 2020). Regarding the complete study: The study used TCRbeta sequencing to identify donor-specific regulatory T cells before combined kidney and bone marrow transplantation, then tracked those cells after transplant. Several methods of expanding Tregs specific for an allogeneic donor were compared by TCRbeta repertoire sequencing in a few healthy controls.

For TCRbeta CDR3 sequencing, genomic DNA from the sorted cells was extracted using the QIAGEN DNeasy Blood and Tissue Kit. Through immunoSEQ, high-throughput TCRbeta CDR3 sequencing was done commercially, including PCR amplification with internal controls and bias correction. The study's own analysis went as follows. A unique productive TCRbeta sequence was defined by the CDR3 nucleotide sequence when primers matched, and otherwise by the CDR3 amino acid sequence together with the Vbeta and Jbeta genes. Sorting error was corrected by removing sequences shared between sorted populations at a frequency ratio of 2:1 or less, and the remaining shared sequences were assigned to the higher population. A sequence was defined as donor-reactive if the sequence was expanded at least 5-fold in CFSE-low cells compared with unstimulated cells and had a frequency of at least 0.01% in CFSE-low cells. Repertoire divergence was quantified by Jensen-Shannon divergence calculated from the top 100 TCRbeta sequences ranked by frequency. For samples with multiple sequencing runs, sorting error was corrected in each run separately before the runs were combined. TCRdb obtained this table from immuneACCESS and retained in-frame rearrangements with V and J assigned. These tables miss some clones; where compared with another copy, unresolved V genes account for less than half of the shortfall, and the remainder is unexplained. V, J and clone size are those of that table, while D and trimming were read from the DNA. Recorded for this sample are about 240,000 clones; more than 65% of them occurred a single time. The ten largest clones capture around 0.68% of the sample.

On the study overall, not on this receptor specifically: Biological reproducibility was not directly assessed, although technical replication error appeared to be minimal. The most biologically relevant and donor-specific TCRbeta repertoire appeared to be identified by expanding Tregs with activated donor B cells. The study was constrained by small patient numbers, and validation of the findings is required in larger populations and under other immunosuppression protocols.

About this clone itself: The target of this receptor is not known. Per-nucleotide qualities are absent, and no much larger clonotype sits a single base away.

Thawed PBMCs were FACS-sorted into unstimulated Tregs (CD4+CD25+CD127-), CD4+ non-Tregs (CD4+CD25-), CD4 cells and CD8 cells. Healthy control blood came either as purchased buffy coats or from healthy volunteers. Healthy control blood was separated into PBMCs by Ficoll density gradient and cryopreserved, and patient PBMCs were collected both before and after transplant. Material: CD4+ T cells from blood. This receptor was taken from a human donor in good health.

The CDR3 in this case is CARSVAGQGVTEAFF. DNA sequence: TGTGCCAGATCTGTGGCGGGACAGGGAGTCACTGAAGCTTTCTTT. This chain joins TRBV18 to TRBJ1-1; TRBD1 aligns with 9 central bases. Looking up the germline V gene yields CDR1 KGHSH and CDR2 LQKENI. Trimmed from V: 9 bases; trimmed from J: 4 bases; junction bases lacking a gene match: 12. The CDR3 has 15 amino acids, counting the end cysteine and phenylalanine. The only DNA kept is the CDR3, 45 bases in frame from the first base.